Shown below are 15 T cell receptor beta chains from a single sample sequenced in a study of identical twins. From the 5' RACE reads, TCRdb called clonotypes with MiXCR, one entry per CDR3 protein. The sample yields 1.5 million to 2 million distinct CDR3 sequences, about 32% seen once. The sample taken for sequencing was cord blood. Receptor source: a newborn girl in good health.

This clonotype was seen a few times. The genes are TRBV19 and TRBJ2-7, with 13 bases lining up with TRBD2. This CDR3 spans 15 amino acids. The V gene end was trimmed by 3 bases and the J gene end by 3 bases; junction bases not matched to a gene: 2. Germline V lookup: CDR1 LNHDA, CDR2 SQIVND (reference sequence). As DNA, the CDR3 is TGTGCCAGTAGTATGAGGACTAGCGGGAGCTACGAGCAGTACTTC. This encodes CASSMRTSGSYEQYF.

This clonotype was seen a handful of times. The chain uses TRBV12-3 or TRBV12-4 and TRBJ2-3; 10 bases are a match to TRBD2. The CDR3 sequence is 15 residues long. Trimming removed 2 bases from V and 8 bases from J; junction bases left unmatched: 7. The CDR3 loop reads CASSLKRGGLITQYF. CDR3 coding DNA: TGTGCCAGCAGTTTAAAGCGGGGGGGCCTTATTACGCAGTATTTT.

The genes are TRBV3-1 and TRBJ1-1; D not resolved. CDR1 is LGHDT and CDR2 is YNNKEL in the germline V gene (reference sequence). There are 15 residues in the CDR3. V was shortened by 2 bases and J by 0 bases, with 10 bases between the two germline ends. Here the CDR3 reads CASSQSGSMNTEAFF. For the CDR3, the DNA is TGTGCCAGCAGCCAATCCGGGTCAATGAACACTGAAGCTTTCTTT.

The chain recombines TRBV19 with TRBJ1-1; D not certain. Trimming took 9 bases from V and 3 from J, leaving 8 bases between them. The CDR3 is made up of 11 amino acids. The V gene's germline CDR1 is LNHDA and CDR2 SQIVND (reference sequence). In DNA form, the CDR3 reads TGTGCCAGCCTCAGGTACACTGAAGCTTTCTTT. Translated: CASLRYTEAFF.

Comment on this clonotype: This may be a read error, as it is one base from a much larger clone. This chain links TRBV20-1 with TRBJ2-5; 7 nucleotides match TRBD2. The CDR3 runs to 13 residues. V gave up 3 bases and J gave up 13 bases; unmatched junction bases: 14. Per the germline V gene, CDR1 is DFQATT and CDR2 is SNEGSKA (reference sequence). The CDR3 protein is CSASITSEGERYF. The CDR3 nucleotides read TGCAGTGCTAGTATCACTAGCGAGGGCGAGCGGTACTTC.

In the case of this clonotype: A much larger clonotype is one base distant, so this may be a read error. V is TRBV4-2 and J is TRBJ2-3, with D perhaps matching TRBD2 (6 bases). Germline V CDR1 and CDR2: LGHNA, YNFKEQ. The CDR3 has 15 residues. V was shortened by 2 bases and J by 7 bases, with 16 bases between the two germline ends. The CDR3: CASSQLRGGLNTQYF. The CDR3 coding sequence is TGTGCCAGCAGCCAACTCCGGGGAGGCCTTAATACGCAGTATTTT.

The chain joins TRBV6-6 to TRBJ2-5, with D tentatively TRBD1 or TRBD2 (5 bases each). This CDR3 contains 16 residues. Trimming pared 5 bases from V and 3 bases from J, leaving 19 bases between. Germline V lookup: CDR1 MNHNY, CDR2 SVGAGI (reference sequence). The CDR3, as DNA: TGTGCCAGCAGTCACAACTCGTTCCAGGGAGAAGAGACCCAGTACTTC. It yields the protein CASSHNSFQGEETQYF.

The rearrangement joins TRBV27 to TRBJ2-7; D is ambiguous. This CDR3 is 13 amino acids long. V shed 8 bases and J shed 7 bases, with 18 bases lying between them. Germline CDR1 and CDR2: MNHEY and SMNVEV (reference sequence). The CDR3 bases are TGTGCCAGCTCTGGCGGACGGAGCAATGAGCAGTACTTC. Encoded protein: CASSGGRSNEQYF.

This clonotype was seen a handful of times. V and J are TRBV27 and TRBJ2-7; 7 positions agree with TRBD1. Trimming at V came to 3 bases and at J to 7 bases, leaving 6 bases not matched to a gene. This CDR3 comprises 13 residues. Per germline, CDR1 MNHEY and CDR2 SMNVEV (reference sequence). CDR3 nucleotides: TGTGCCAGCAGTTTCACAGGGGTGGGGGAGCAGTACTTC. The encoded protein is CASSFTGVGEQYF.

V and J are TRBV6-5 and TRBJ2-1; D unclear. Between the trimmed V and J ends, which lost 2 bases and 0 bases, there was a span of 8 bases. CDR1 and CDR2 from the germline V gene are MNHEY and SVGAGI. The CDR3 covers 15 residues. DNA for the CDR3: TGTGCCAGCAGTTACACGGCACGCTCCTACAATGAGCAGTTCTTC. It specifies CASSYTARSYNEQFF.

The CDR3 region is CASIETGGHTDTQYF. DNA of the CDR3: TGTGCCAGCATTGAGACAGGGGGTCACACAGATACGCAGTATTTT. The V call is TRBV6-5, the J call TRBJ2-3; TRBD1 matches 9 bases. With V trimmed by 7 bases and J by 2 bases, 7 bases remained unmatched. CDR1 MNHEY and CDR2 SVGAGI come from the germline V gene. The CDR3 is 15 amino acids.

CDR3 loop: CAIRETGWDSPLHF. The CDR3 nucleotides read TGTGCCATCAGAGAGACAGGGTGGGATTCACCCCTCCACTTT. V is TRBV10-3 and J is TRBJ1-6; 7 bases match TRBD1. The V and J ends lost 6 bases and 8 bases, in that order; junction bases with no gene match: 7. This CDR3 is 14 amino acids long. Germline V gene data show CDR1 as ENHRY and CDR2 as SYGVKD.

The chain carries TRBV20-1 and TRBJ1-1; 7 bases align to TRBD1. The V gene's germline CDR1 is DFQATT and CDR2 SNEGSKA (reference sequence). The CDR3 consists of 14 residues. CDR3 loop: CTATGEGGNTEAFF. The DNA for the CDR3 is TGCACCGCTACAGGGGAAGGGGGGAACACTGAAGCTTTCTTT.

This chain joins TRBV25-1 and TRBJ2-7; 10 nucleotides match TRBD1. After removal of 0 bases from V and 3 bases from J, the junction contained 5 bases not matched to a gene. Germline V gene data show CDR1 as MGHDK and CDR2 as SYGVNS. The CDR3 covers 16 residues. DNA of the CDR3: TGTGCCAGCAGTGAATACGGACAGGGGGGCTTCTACGAGCAGTACTTC. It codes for CASSEYGQGGFYEQYF.

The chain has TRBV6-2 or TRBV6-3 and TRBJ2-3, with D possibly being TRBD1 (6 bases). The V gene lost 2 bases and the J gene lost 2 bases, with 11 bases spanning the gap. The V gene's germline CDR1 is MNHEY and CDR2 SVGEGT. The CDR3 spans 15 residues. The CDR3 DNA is TGTGCCAGCAGTTACGAGGGGGACCCCACAGATACGCAGTATTTT. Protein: CASSYEGDPTDTQYF.